This T cell receptor beta chain was found in a study of CD8+CD57+ T cells in acquired aplastic anemia. About the study: Mean DNA quantity obtained from sorted CD4+ and CD8+ cells was 2.5 to 4 ug. Whole-study results and caveats: Researchers reported that CD8+ Simpson's diversity was not significantly different in patients versus controls. Approximately 30 CD8+ CDR3 sequences were shared between patients and controls.

This clonotype was seen repeatedly, ten times or more. The antigen is not known. The study profiled TCR beta VDJ and CDR3 using genomic DNA as template. MiXCR, run by TCRdb on the reads, gives a single entry per CDR3 protein. The repertoire holds around 170,000 distinct CDR3 sequences, with 40% to 55% as singletons. Per the germline V gene, CDR1 is SGHDN and CDR2 is FVKESK. The CDR3 spans 15 residues. V was clipped by 0 bases and J by 7 bases, with 16 bases between them. The clonotype was recovered from a human donor in good health. The chain couples TRBV14 to TRBJ2-7; no reliable D call. Sequenced material: sorted CD4+, CD8+, or CD8+CD57+ T cells (not recorded which) from PBMCs. The CDR3 is CASSQDGAGFREQYF. Here the CDR3 DNA reads TGTGCCAGCAGCCAAGATGGAGCCGGCTTCCGAGAGCAGTACTTC. The full variable domain, in which reference TRBV14 and TRBJ2-7 provide the parts outside the CDR3, is EAGVTQFPSHSVIEKGQTVTLRCDPISGHDNLYWYRRVMGKEIKFLLHFVKESKQDESGMPNNRFLAERTGGTYSTLKVQPAELEDSGVYFCASSQDGAGFREQYFGPGTRLTVT.